These 30 T cell receptor beta chains were sequenced from one sample in a study of blood T cell repertoires in COVID-19. Sequencing used immunoSEQ multiplex PCR; TCRdb keeps in-frame clones, though not all of them. Seen here are 200,000 to 300,000 clones, roughly nine tenths observed once, and the top ten hold 5.5% to 6.5%. The specimen sequenced was peripheral blood. Receptors were obtained from a man in his sixties with acute or convalescent COVID-19.

The chain uses TRBV27 and TRBJ2-5; 9 positions agree with TRBD2. In germline, CDR1 is MNHEY, CDR2 SMNVEV (reference sequence). CDR3 length: 18 residues. Trimming cost V 6 bases and J 5 bases; bases outside gene matches: 19. CDR3 sequence reads: CASRLLGLALRLGETQYF. The CDR3 nucleotides are TGTGCCAGCAGACTGCTGGGACTAGCCCTCAGACTCGGCGAGACCCAGTACTTC.

This chain joins TRBV9 and TRBJ1-2, with D possibly being TRBD1 (5 bases). V gave up 1 base and J gave up 2 bases, with 18 bases separating them. Per the germline V gene, CDR1 is SGDLS and CDR2 is YYNGEE. The CDR3 loop spans 17 amino acids. Written as DNA, the CDR3 is TGTGCCAGCAGCGTACAGGGCACTTCCCCTCTGAACTATGGCTACACCTTC. Translating gives CASSVQGTSPLNYGYTF.

The genes are TRBV5-1 and TRBJ1-2; TRBD1 matches 8 bases. The V gene's germline CDR1 is SGHRS and CDR2 YFSETQ. The V gene end was trimmed by 4 bases and the J gene end by 1 base; junction bases not matched to a gene: 6. The CDR3 runs 15 residues. In nucleotides, the CDR3 is TGCGCCAGCAGCACCGGACAGGGTGATAACTATGGCTACACCTTC. Its protein product is CASSTGQGDNYGYTF.

This sequence joins TRBV19 and TRBJ2-1; 8 bases match TRBD2. J gave up 1 base and V 1 base, and 12 bases lay outside the gene matches. The CDR3 totals 19 residues. CDR1 and CDR2 from the germline V gene are LNHDA and SQIVND (reference sequence). CDR3 protein: CASSIGGTSGGPSYNEQFF. The CDR3 nucleotides read TGTGCCAGTAGTATAGGGGGCACTAGCGGAGGCCCATCCTACAATGAGCAGTTCTTC. Complete variable domain (other parts from reference TRBV19 and TRBJ2-1): DGGITQSPKYLFRKEGQNVTLSCEQNLNHDAMYWYRQDPGQGLRLIYYSQIVNDFQKGDIAEGYSVSREKKESFPLTVTSAQKNPTAFYLCASSIGGTSGGPSYNEQFFGPGTRLTVL.

This clone qualifies as large. The chain combines TRBV4-3 with TRBJ1-3; tentative D call: TRBD1 (6 bases). The CDR3 runs 17 residues. The V gene lost 3 bases and the J gene lost 1 base, with 16 bases spanning the gap. Germline loops: CDR1 LGHNA, CDR2 YSLEER. Written as DNA, the CDR3 is TGCGCCAGCAGCCAGAGGGCGGGGGGGCGTTCTGGAAACACCATATATTTT. Its protein is CASSQRAGGRSGNTIYF.

V is TRBV5-1 and J is TRBJ2-5, with a weak D call TRBD1 (6 bases). The CDR3 spans 15 residues. Germline lookup yields CDR1 SGHRS and CDR2 YFSETQ. Trimming removed 2 bases from V and 1 base from J, with 12 bases in between. The CDR3 protein is CASSLKGTSQETQYF. The CDR3 region has the DNA TGCGCCAGCAGCTTAAAGGGGACAAGCCAAGAGACCCAGTACTTC.

This chain links TRBV6-2 or TRBV6-3 with TRBJ2-7; 10 bases map to TRBD1. V lost 5 bases, J lost 5 bases, and 12 bases stayed unmatched. In germline, CDR1 is MNHEY, CDR2 SVGEGT. This CDR3 region has 16 residues. The CDR3 region is CASSTRGDRGWDEQYF. As DNA, the CDR3 is TGTGCCAGCAGTACCCGCGGGGACAGGGGATGGGACGAGCAGTACTTC.

The V and J genes are TRBV6-5 and TRBJ2-7; a weak D match, TRBD2 (6 bases). V dropped 7 bases and J dropped 6 bases, with 16 bases sitting between them. In germline, CDR1 is MNHEY, CDR2 SVGAGI. The CDR3 covers 13 residues. CDR3 residues: CASTTGVQGEQYF. The CDR3 DNA follows: TGTGCCAGCACGACGGGAGTGCAAGGCGAGCAGTACTTC.

This chain links TRBV19 with TRBJ1-2; TRBD1 might be the D (5 bases). The V end lost 8 bases, the J end lost 0 bases, and 19 bases lay between the germline ends. CDR1 is LNHDA and CDR2 is SQIVND in the germline V gene (reference sequence). The CDR3 consists of 16 residues. DNA of the CDR3: TGTGCCAGTTATACTCCTATTGGGGCAACTAACTATGGCTACACCTTC. Translated, it gives CASYTPIGATNYGYTF.

The J gene is TRBJ1-5, the V gene TRBV4-3; 8 bases match TRBD1. The CDR3 is 14 amino acids. CDR1 LGHNA and CDR2 YSLEER come from the germline V gene. V lost 3 bases to trimming and J lost 6 bases; unmatched junction nucleotides: 4. The CDR3 is CASSQAQGGQPQHF. The CDR3 nucleotides read TGCGCCAGCAGCCAGGCACAGGGGGGTCAGCCCCAGCATTTT.

The gene calls are TRBV7-2 and TRBJ2-7; TRBD2 is a possible D gene (8 bases). Germline V gene data show CDR1 as SGHTA and CDR2 as FQGNSA. V was trimmed by 5 bases and J by 3 bases, leaving 29 bases between them. The CDR3 totals 19 residues. The CDR3 spells CASSQRGGRNFQGDYEQYF. CDR3 sequence (DNA): TGTGCCAGCAGCCAACGGGGCGGGAGGAACTTCCAGGGGGACTACGAGCAGTACTTC.

This chain links TRBV13 with TRBJ2-2; D might be TRBD1 (6 bases). The ends were cut back, 0 bases at V and 5 bases at J, with 10 bases in the middle. Germline V gene sequence: CDR1 PRHDT, CDR2 FYEKMQ (reference sequence). The CDR3 length is 15 residues. CDR3 bases: TGTGCCAGCAGCTTAGGGCCAGGGGAAACCGGGGAGCTGTTTTTT. Protein: CASSLGPGETGELFF.

In this sample, this clone turned up once. CDR3 amino acids: CASSVTGQTGAGANVLTF. The CDR3 DNA is TGTGCCAGCTCCGTCACGGGGCAAACAGGGGCTGGGGCCAACGTCCTGACTTTC. The chain joins TRBV18 to TRBJ2-6; 7 bases align to TRBD1. The CDR3 is made up of 18 amino acids. Per the germline V gene, CDR1 is KGHSH and CDR2 is LQKENI. V dropped 6 bases and J dropped 2; count of bases not matched to a gene: 13.

This chain uses TRBV18 with TRBJ1-1, with D tentatively TRBD1 (6 bases). Germline V gene sequence: CDR1 KGHSH, CDR2 LQKENI. The CDR3 contains 16 residues. V was clipped by 3 bases and J by 1 base, with 15 bases between them. CDR3 bases: TGTGCCAGCTCACCTTTTTCCGGGACAACGAACACTGAAGCTTTCTTT. It encodes CASSPFSGTTNTEAFF.

This chain connects TRBV28 to TRBJ1-3; unclear D gene. The CDR3 extends over 14 amino acids. V lost 3 bases to trimming and J lost 4 bases, with 10 bases between them. Germline-derived CDR1 and CDR2 are MDHEN and SYDVKM. The CDR3 nucleotides read TGTGCCAGCAGTTTGGGAGGGAACGGAAACACCATATATTTT. It is translated as CASSLGGNGNTIYF.

V gene TRBV7-8 combines with J gene TRBJ2-3; TRBD2 might be the D (6 bases). The CDR3 runs to 15 residues. V lost 5 bases and J 5 bases, leaving 17 bases between the germline ends. Per the germline V gene, CDR1 is SGHVS and CDR2 is FQNEAQ. In nucleotides, the CDR3 is TGTGCCAGCAGCACAGAGGCCGGGGGTAGAGATACGCAGTATTTT. This codes for CASSTEAGGRDTQYF.

V gene TRBV27 combines with J gene TRBJ1-1; 12 positions agree with TRBD1. The CDR3 is made up of 14 amino acids. The ends lost 8 bases at V and 3 bases at J; junction bases unmatched: 4. CDR1 MNHEY and CDR2 SMNVEV come from the germline V gene (reference sequence). CDR3 protein: CASGDRGPDTEAFF. The CDR3 DNA sequence: TGTGCCAGCGGGGACAGGGGGCCGGACACTGAAGCTTTCTTT.

The J gene is TRBJ2-7, the V gene TRBV19; TRBD1 matches at 10 bases. In germline, CDR1 is LNHDA, CDR2 SQIVND (reference sequence). The V segment lost 4 bases and the J segment 2 bases; nucleotides outside the gene matches: 8. The CDR3 runs to 16 residues. CDR3 region: CASSTLDRGATYEQYF. The CDR3 DNA sequence: TGTGCCAGTAGTACGCTGGACAGGGGGGCCACCTACGAGCAGTACTTC.

The chain carries TRBV2 and TRBJ1-2, with TRBD1 as a possible D gene (6 bases). Germline V gives CDR1 SNHLY, CDR2 FYNNEI. CDR3 length equals 12 residues. V lost 5 bases, J lost 4 bases, and 8 bases lay in between. The CDR3 DNA is TGTGCCAGCAGTTTGGACAGCTATGGCTACACCTTC. It specifies CASSLDSYGYTF.

The chain links TRBV19 to TRBJ2-5; tentatively, D is TRBD1 (6 bases). The germline V gene encodes CDR1 LNHDA and CDR2 SQIVND (reference sequence). The CDR3 runs 15 residues. The V gene lost 4 bases and the J gene lost 1 base, with 13 bases spanning the gap. CDR3 residues: CASSTRTALQETQYF. The DNA of the CDR3 is TGTGCCAGTAGTACTCGGACAGCACTCCAAGAGACCCAGTACTTC.

The chain links TRBV24-1 to TRBJ2-1; 12 bases match TRBD2. Germline trimming cut 3 bases from V and 7 bases from J; bases unmatched to any gene: 6. There are 16 residues in the CDR3. Germline V lookup: CDR1 KGHDR, CDR2 SFDVKD. CDR3: CATSDRTSGVWNEQFF. The CDR3 DNA follows: TGTGCCACCAGTGATCGGACTAGCGGGGTATGGAATGAGCAGTTCTTC.

The V and J genes are TRBV30 and TRBJ1-4; TRBD1 matches at 8 bases. V lost 3 bases to trimming and J lost 10 bases; unmatched junction nucleotides: 16. Germline V gene lookup returns CDR1 GTSNPN and CDR2 SVGIG (reference sequence). The CDR3 contains 16 residues. CDR3 residues: CAWSPKEGQGLTKLFF. Written as DNA, the CDR3 is TGTGCCTGGAGCCCGAAAGAAGGACAGGGCCTAACAAAACTGTTTTTT. Full variable domain (outside the CDR3, taken from reference TRBV30 and TRBJ1-4): SQTIHQWPATLVQPVGSPLSLECTVEGTSNPNLYWYRQAAGRGLQLLFYSVGIGQISSEVPQNLSASRPQDRQFILSSKKLLLSDSGFYLCAWSPKEGQGLTKLFFGSGTQLSVL.

The V and J genes are TRBV5-6 and TRBJ2-1; 8 nucleotides agree with TRBD2. The CDR3 runs 13 residues. The V gene end was trimmed by 5 bases and the J gene end by 5 bases; junction bases not matched to a gene: 3. Germline V CDR1 and CDR2: SGHDT, YYEEEE. The CDR3 spells CASSFGGDNEQFF. CDR3 nucleotide sequence: TGTGCCAGCAGTTTCGGGGGGGACAATGAGCAGTTCTTC. The full variable domain, rest sourced from reference TRBV5-6 and TRBJ2-1, is DAGVTQSPTHLIKTRGQQVTLRCSPKSGHDTVSWYQQALGQGPQFIFQYYEEEERQRGNFPDRFSGHQFPNYSSELNVNALLLGDSALYLCASSFGGDNEQFFGPGTRLTVL.

V and J are TRBV19 and TRBJ2-2; 10 nucleotides match TRBD2. This CDR3 has 16 residues. Germline CDR1 and CDR2: LNHDA and SQIVND (reference sequence). The junction had 5 bases not matched to a gene; V was cut back by 0 bases and J by 7 bases. The chain's CDR3 is CASSIDPSGRGGELFF. CDR3 in DNA: TGTGCCAGTAGTATAGACCCTAGCGGGAGAGGCGGGGAGCTGTTTTTT.

As for this clone: Other nucleotide sequences in the sample specify the same CDR3. The genes are TRBV11-2 and TRBJ2-1, with TRBD2 matching over 7 bases. The CDR3 consists of 15 residues. V dropped 1 base and J dropped 3; count of bases not matched to a gene: 3. CDR1 and CDR2 from the germline V gene are SGHAT and FQNNGV. This CDR3 is CASSLASGGYNEQFF. In DNA, the CDR3 is TGTGCCAGCAGCTTAGCTAGCGGAGGCTACAATGAGCAGTTCTTC.

As DNA, the CDR3 is TGTGCCAGCAGCCCCGGGGACAGTGACTACGAGCAGTACTTC. It encodes CASSPGDSDYEQYF. The V and J genes are TRBV9 and TRBJ2-7; the match to TRBD1 covers 7 bases. This CDR3 comprises 14 residues. Germline loops: CDR1 SGDLS, CDR2 YYNGEE. V lost 4 bases, J lost 3 bases, and 7 bases stayed unmatched.

The J gene is TRBJ2-2, the V gene TRBV11-3, with 8 bases identical to TRBD2. The germline V gene has CDR1 SGHNT and CDR2 YENEEA. V gave up 3 bases and J gave up 7 bases; unmatched junction bases: 4. The CDR3 consists of 14 residues. The CDR3 bases are TGTGCCAGCAGCTTTAGCGGGACGGGCGGGGAGCTGTTTTTT. It translates to CASSFSGTGGELFF. Filled out from reference TRBV11-3 and TRBJ2-2, the complete variable domain reads EAGVVQSPRYKIIEKKQPVAFWCNPISGHNTLYWYLQNLGQGPELLIRYENEEAVDDSQLPKDRFSAERLKGVDSTLKIQPAELGDSAVYLCASSFSGTGGELFFGEGSRLTVL.

The genes are TRBV18 and TRBJ2-3, with D maybe TRBD2 (6 bases). CDR3 length equals 15 residues. Looked up from germline, CDR1 is KGHSH and CDR2 is LQKENI. Trimming took 2 bases from V and 2 from J, leaving 11 bases between them. CDR3 amino acids: CASSPSGTSTDTQYF. CDR3 sequence (DNA): TGTGCCAGCTCACCATCGGGGACTTCCACAGATACGCAGTATTTT.

The chain couples TRBV4-1 to TRBJ2-7; D not certain. V was cut by 0 bases and J by 4 bases, with 13 bases left in between. The germline CDR1 and CDR2 sequences are MGHRA and YSYEKL. This CDR3 has 15 residues. The CDR3 loop reads CASSQDQLVHYEQYF. CDR3 DNA sequence: TGCGCCAGCAGCCAAGATCAGCTAGTCCATTACGAGCAGTACTTC.

This rearrangement joins TRBV19 to TRBJ2-3; D is perhaps TRBD2 (6 bases). The CDR3 has 14 amino acids. CDR1 and CDR2 from the germline V gene are LNHDA and SQIVND (reference sequence). Trimming shortened V by 8 bases and J by 1 base, and 13 bases separated the two germline ends. The CDR3 here is CASSAASGTDTQYF. Written as DNA, the CDR3 is TGTGCCAGTTCCGCGGCTAGCGGCACAGATACGCAGTATTTT. Full variable domain (remainder filled in from reference TRBV19 and TRBJ2-3): DGGITQSPKYLFRKEGQNVTLSCEQNLNHDAMYWYRQDPGQGLRLIYYSQIVNDFQKGDIAEGYSVSREKKESFPLTVTSAQKNPTAFYLCASSAASGTDTQYFGPGTRLTVL.